What follows are 4 T cell receptor beta chains derived from one specimen sequenced in a study of tumor-infiltrating lymphocytes in primary liver carcinoma. Production of TCR beta cDNA used around 500 ng total RNA together with a constant-region primer. Three-round nested multiplex PCR performed with slightly modified ARM-PCR produced the TCR beta libraries. In the first two PCR rounds, TRBV1-TRBV30 forward primers were paired with a C-beta reverse primer, and each round lasted roughly 10 cycles. TCRdb re-called the multiplex PCR reads through MiXCR, storing one row per CDR3 protein. Among 90,000 to 150,000 distinct CDR3 sequences listed, around 65% were seen once. Scientists recovered RNA and DNA together from approximately 20-30 mg of unsorted bulk tissue. The sample taken for sequencing was tumor-adjacent normal liver tissue. These receptors all stem from a woman between 55 and 75 years old with primary liver carcinoma and hepatitis B virus infection.

The V gene is TRBV7-6, the J gene TRBJ2-3, with TRBD2 matching 9 bases. The J segment lost 1 base and the V segment lost 2 bases, leaving 4 bases of the junction unmatched. Germline V gene sequence: CDR1 SGHVS, CDR2 FNYEAQ. The CDR3 runs 16 residues. Here the CDR3 reads CASSLLAGGRTDTQYF. The CDR3 DNA is TGTGCCAGCAGCTTATTGGCGGGAGGGCGCACAGATACGCAGTATTTT.

In its sample, this clonotype was seen once. V gene TRBV20-1 combines with J gene TRBJ2-5; D is uncertain. Trimming cost V 0 bases and J 5 bases, with 19 bases left between them. The CDR3 has 16 amino acids. The germline gives CDR1 DFQATT, CDR2 SNEGSKA (reference sequence). The DNA of the CDR3 is TGCAGTGCTAGAGATAACTTCGTCGGGCTTGTGGAGACCCAGTACTTC. Translating it yields CSARDNFVGLVETQYF.

This clonotype was seen a handful of times. The rearrangement uses TRBV2 and TRBJ1-5, with 9 bases identical to TRBD1. V shed 6 bases, J shed 7 bases, and the junction held 7 bases outside the gene matches. The CDR3 runs to 14 residues. Germline V lookup: CDR1 SNHLY, CDR2 FYNNEI. CDR3 sequence: CASSLGQGRQPQHF. CDR3 sequence (DNA): TGTGCCAGCAGCCTGGGACAGGGAAGACAGCCCCAGCATTTT.

A note on this clonotype: Given the absence of the conserved phenylalanine or tryptophan at the CDR3 end, a read error is likely. V and J are TRBV11-2 and TRBJ1-2, with a weak D call TRBD1 (5 bases). From germline, CDR1 is SGHAT and CDR2 FQNNGV. This CDR3 has 13 residues. CDR3 amino acids: CASNLGAGSGYTL. CDR3 coding DNA: TGTGCCAGCAACTTAGGGGCCGGTTCTGGCTACACCCTC.